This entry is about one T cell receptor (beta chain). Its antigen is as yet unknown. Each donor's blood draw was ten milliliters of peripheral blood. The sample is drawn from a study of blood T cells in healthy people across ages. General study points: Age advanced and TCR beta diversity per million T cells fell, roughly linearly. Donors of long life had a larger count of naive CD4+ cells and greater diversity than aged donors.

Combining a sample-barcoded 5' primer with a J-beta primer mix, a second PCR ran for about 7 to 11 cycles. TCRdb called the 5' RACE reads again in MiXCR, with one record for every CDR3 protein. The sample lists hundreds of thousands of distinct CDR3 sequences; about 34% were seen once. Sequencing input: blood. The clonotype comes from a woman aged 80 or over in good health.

The CDR3 spells CASSRDRGLGAEAFF. CDR3 bases: TGTGCCAGCAGCCGCGACAGGGGCTTAGGGGCTGAAGCTTTCTTT. The genes are TRBV5-5 and TRBJ1-1; TRBD1 matches 8 bases. J was trimmed by 6 bases and V by 4 bases; bases with no gene match: 11. From germline, CDR1 is SGHKS and CDR2 YYEKEE (reference sequence). The CDR3 runs to 15 residues. Using reference TRBV5-5 and TRBJ1-1 for the parts outside the CDR3, the full variable domain is DAGVTQSPTHLIKTRGQQVTLRCSPISGHKSVSWYQQVLGQGPQFIFQYYEKEERGRGNFPDRFSARQFPNYSSELNVNALLLGDSALYLCASSRDRGLGAEAFFGQGTRLTVV.